A single sample gave rise to the 31 T cell receptor beta chains below, sequenced in a study of T cell responses to AZD1222 COVID-19 vaccine. The protocol was immunoSEQ multiplex PCR, while the TCRdb copy is restricted to in-frame clones and leaves out a portion. The table records some 63,000 clones, roughly nine tenths of them present only once. The sequences come from peripheral blood, collected 28 days after the second AZD1222 dose. Receptor source: an adult who received the AZD1222 COVID-19 vaccine.

This chain connects TRBV9 to TRBJ2-1, with 8 bases fitting TRBD1. The CDR3 has 15 residues. Unmatched junction bases numbered 9, after V lost 4 bases and J lost 6 bases. Per germline, CDR1 SGDLS and CDR2 YYNGEE. Here the CDR3 reads CASSSLGQGINEQFF. The DNA for the CDR3 is TGTGCCAGCAGCTCGCTAGGACAGGGCATCAATGAGCAGTTCTTC.

This chain links TRBV28 with TRBJ1-2; perhaps TRBD1 as D (5 bases). Trimming took 2 bases from V and 6 from J, leaving 13 bases between them. The CDR3 is 14 residues long. Per germline, CDR1 MDHEN and CDR2 SYDVKM. The CDR3 is CASSLRAGYNGYTF. The CDR3 region has the DNA TGTGCCAGCAGTTTAAGGGCAGGGTATAATGGCTACACCTTC.

The chain has TRBV12-5 and TRBJ1-5, with a tentative D call TRBD1 (6 bases). Germline V CDR1 and CDR2: LGHNT, FRNRAP. CDR3 length equals 13 residues. V was clipped by 6 bases and J by 7 bases, with 13 bases between them. CDR3 sequence (DNA): TGTGCTAGTGGGGATACAGGGCGGCAGCCCCAGCATTTT. This codes for CASGDTGRQPQHF.

The chain links TRBV3-1 (or the pseudogene TRBV3-2) to TRBJ2-5, with D maybe TRBD2 (5 bases). Germline CDR1 LGHDT, CDR2 YNNKEL (reference sequence). This CDR3 spans 13 amino acids. Trimming cost V 3 bases and J 1 base, with 6 bases left between them. The CDR3 spells CASSQGSQETQYF. The CDR3, as DNA: TGTGCCAGCAGCCAGGGGAGCCAAGAGACCCAGTACTTC.

CDR3 in amino acids: CASSLIGPEAFF. The CDR3 nucleotides are TGTGCCAGCAGCTTGATAGGGCCGGAAGCTTTCTTT. V and J are TRBV5-8 and TRBJ1-1; D call uncertain. V lost 1 base and J 8 bases, leaving 9 bases between the germline ends. Germline V lookup: CDR1 SGHTS, CDR2 YDEGEE. This CDR3 contains 12 residues.

The gene calls are TRBV28 and TRBJ2-7; perhaps TRBD2 as D (5 bases). The CDR3 consists of 13 residues. The germline CDR1 and CDR2 sequences are MDHEN and SYDVKM. Trimming removed 7 bases at V and 5 bases at J, with 15 bases between. The DNA of the CDR3 is TGTGCCAGCACGGGGAACAGTCGGGACGAGCAGTACTTC. It translates to CASTGNSRDEQYF.

This rearrangement joins TRBV28 to TRBJ1-1, with D unclear. V lost 6 bases and J lost 7, with 6 bases in between. The germline CDR1 and CDR2 sequences are MDHEN and SYDVKM. This CDR3 comprises 10 residues. CDR3 nucleotides: TGTGCCAGCAGCCCGGGTGAAGCTTTCTTT. This sequence encodes CASSPGEAFF.

This chain joins TRBV25-1 and TRBJ2-3; D call uncertain. CDR3 length equals 14 residues. CDR1 and CDR2 (germline): MGHDK, SYGVNS. Trimming took off 3 bases at V and 6 bases at J, with 13 bases between the two ends. CDR3 region: CASSDGIGLDTQYF. DNA for the CDR3: TGTGCCAGCAGTGACGGAATTGGGCTCGATACGCAGTATTTT.

The chain employs TRBV6-5 and TRBJ2-7, with D hard to call. V was cut by 5 bases and J by 2 bases, with 13 bases left in between. CDR3 length equals 14 residues. The germline V gene has CDR1 MNHEY and CDR2 SVGAGI. CDR3 DNA: TGTGCCAGCAGTACCCTGACAAGTCCCTACGAGCAGTACTTC. Encoded protein: CASSTLTSPYEQYF.

J is TRBJ2-1 and V is TRBV19, with D possibly matching TRBD2 (5 bases). CDR1 is LNHDA, CDR2 SQIVND, per germline (reference sequence). Trimming cost V 7 bases and J 7 bases, with 11 bases left between them. The CDR3 totals 12 residues. The CDR3 reads CASMRVGNEQFF. Written as DNA, the CDR3 is TGTGCCAGTATGAGGGTAGGTAATGAGCAGTTCTTC.

The chain is built from TRBV13 and TRBJ2-1; D unclear. Per germline, CDR1 PRHDT and CDR2 FYEKMQ (reference sequence). V lost 1 base, J lost 1 base, and 14 bases lay in between. This CDR3 is 17 amino acids long. The CDR3 DNA reads as TGTGCCAGCAGCTTAGTAGGTCAAGCCAGGTCCTACAATGAGCAGTTCTTC. This encodes CASSLVGQARSYNEQFF. The variable domain in full, with the rest retrieved from reference TRBV13 and TRBJ2-1, is AAGVIQSPRHLIKEKRETATLKCYPIPRHDTVYWYQQGPGQDPQFLISFYEKMQSDKGSIPDRFSAQQFSDYHSELNMSSLELGDSALYFCASSLVGQARSYNEQFFGPGTRLTVL.

The J gene is TRBJ1-1, the V gene TRBV10-1, with D uncertain. Trimming removed 2 bases from V and 1 base from J, with 8 bases in between. Germline V gives CDR1 WNHNN, CDR2 SYGVQD (reference sequence). The CDR3 loop spans 14 amino acids. The CDR3 DNA is TGCGCCAGCAGTGAGAGGGCCCAGAACACTGAAGCTTTCTTT. It encodes CASSERAQNTEAFF.

J is TRBJ2-5 and V is TRBV19, with D uncertain. CDR1 and CDR2 (germline): LNHDA, SQIVND (reference sequence). The V end lost 0 bases, the J end lost 1 base, and 9 bases lay between the germline ends. CDR3 length equals 15 residues. The CDR3 DNA is TGTGCCAGTAGTATAGATACCTTGGCCCAAGAGACCCAGTACTTC. Protein: CASSIDTLAQETQYF.

This clone was detected only a few times. V gene TRBV29-1 combines with J gene TRBJ1-2, with 11 nucleotides matching TRBD1. V was clipped by 6 bases and J by 5 bases; unmatched bases: 11. In germline, CDR1 is SQVTM, CDR2 ANQGSEA. The CDR3 contains 15 residues. CDR3 nucleotides: TGCAGCGTCCTCGTTTGGGACAGGGGGGGATATGGCTACACCTTC. Translation: CSVLVWDRGGYGYTF.

The chain couples TRBV28 to TRBJ2-2, with D tentatively TRBD2 (6 bases). The V and J ends lost 5 bases and 0 bases respectively, with 13 bases between them. The CDR3 runs 16 residues. Germline-derived CDR1 and CDR2 are MDHEN and SYDVKM. The CDR3 bases are TGTGCCAGCAGTAATCTAGCGACCGCGAACACCGGGGAGCTGTTTTTT. Protein: CASSNLATANTGELFF.

In DNA form, the CDR3 reads TGTGCCAGCAGCCAGGCCCCATGGTCCTCTCTCCGGGACACCTATGAAAAACTGTTTTTT. As protein: CASSQAPWSSLRDTYEKLFF. This sequence joins TRBV4-2 and TRBJ1-4, with D maybe TRBD1 (6 bases). V was cut by 3 bases and J by 6 bases, with 29 bases left in between. Looked up from germline, CDR1 is LGHNA and CDR2 is YNFKEQ. The CDR3 has 20 residues.

The genes are TRBV27 and TRBJ2-7; the D gene is possibly TRBD1 (5 bases). The V end was cut by 6 bases, the J end by 2 bases, with 29 bases between. This CDR3 comprises 19 residues. Germline values: CDR1 MNHEY, CDR2 SMNVEV (reference sequence). This chain's CDR3 is CASRRYLPVRGQGAYEQYF. As DNA, the CDR3 is TGTGCCAGCAGGCGCTACCTCCCAGTCCGTGGGCAGGGCGCCTACGAGCAGTACTTC.

The chain employs TRBV5-1 and TRBJ2-7, with 9 bases aligning to TRBD1. This CDR3 comprises 16 residues. J was trimmed by 1 base and V by 4 bases; bases with no gene match: 9. Germline V gene lookup returns CDR1 SGHRS and CDR2 YFSETQ. The CDR3 protein is CASSRLMTGGSYEQYF. In DNA form, the CDR3 reads TGCGCCAGCAGCCGCCTCATGACAGGGGGTTCCTACGAGCAGTACTTC. The variable domain in full, completed from reference TRBV5-1 and TRBJ2-7, reads KAGVTQTPRYLIKTRGQQVTLSCSPISGHRSVSWYQQTPGQGLQFLFEYFSETQRNKGNFPGRFSGRQFSNSRSEMNVSTLELGDSALYLCASSRLMTGGSYEQYFGPGTRLTVT.

The chain uses TRBV9 and TRBJ2-7; 9 nucleotides line up with TRBD1. This CDR3 has 15 residues. In germline, CDR1 is SGDLS, CDR2 YYNGEE. Unmatched junction bases numbered 5, after V lost 3 bases and J lost 1 base. The CDR3 region has the DNA TGTGCCAGCAGCGGGGACAGGGTCGGATCCTACGAGCAGTACTTC. Protein: CASSGDRVGSYEQYF. Based on the CDR3 plus reference TRBV9 and TRBJ2-7, the full variable domain is DSGVTQTPKHLITATGQRVTLRCSPRSGDLSVYWYQQSLDQGLQFLIQYYNGEERAKGNILERFSAQQFPDLHSELNLSSLELGDSALYFCASSGDRVGSYEQYFGPGTRLTVT.

This chain joins TRBV6-6 and TRBJ2-7; D may be TRBD1 (6 bases). V lost 0 bases and J lost 7, with 10 bases in between. From germline, CDR1 is MNHNY and CDR2 SVGAGI (reference sequence). CDR3 length: 13 amino acids. The CDR3 protein is CASSYSTGHEQYF. DNA of the CDR3: TGTGCCAGCAGTTACTCGACAGGACATGAGCAGTACTTC.

J is TRBJ2-1 and V is TRBV6-4; D not certain. The CDR3 consists of 13 residues. Germline CDR1 MRHNA, CDR2 SNTAGT. The ends were cut back, 6 bases at V and 5 bases at J, with 11 bases in the middle. CDR3 in amino acids: CASRAPGDNEQFF. The CDR3 nucleotides are TGTGCCAGCAGAGCGCCAGGTGACAATGAGCAGTTCTTC.

This chain connects TRBV10-3 to TRBJ2-5, with 9 bases identical to TRBD1. Germline-derived CDR1 and CDR2 are ENHRY and SYGVKD. Trimming at V came to 5 bases and at J to 5 bases, leaving 6 bases not matched to a gene. The CDR3 sequence is 14 residues long. CDR3 nucleotide sequence: TGTGCCATCAGTCCGGGACAGGGAAGGGAGACCCAGTACTTC. It translates to CAISPGQGRETQYF.

The chain combines TRBV29-1 with TRBJ1-1; D is unclear. CDR1 is SQVTM, CDR2 ANQGSEA, per germline. V lost 5 bases and J 5 bases, leaving 15 bases between the germline ends. The CDR3 extends over 13 amino acids. Written as DNA, the CDR3 is TGCAGCGTTTACTCACTTACCAGTACTGAAGCTTTCTTT. Amino acids: CSVYSLTSTEAFF.

J is TRBJ2-1 and V is TRBV3-1 (or the pseudogene TRBV3-2); 11 nucleotides line up with TRBD2. The CDR3 loop spans 17 amino acids. CDR1 LGHDT and CDR2 YNNKEL come from the germline V gene (reference sequence). The V gene end was trimmed by 3 bases and the J gene end by 2 bases; junction bases not matched to a gene: 6. The DNA for the CDR3 is TGTGCCAGCAGCCATTATAGCGGGAGGGGACCCTACAATGAGCAGTTCTTC. Its translation is CASSHYSGRGPYNEQFF.

The chain recombines TRBV9 with TRBJ1-4; D gene uncertain. This CDR3 comprises 14 residues. The germline V and J ends were trimmed by 0 bases and 8 bases, with 11 bases remaining between them. Per the germline V gene, CDR1 is SGDLS and CDR2 is YYNGEE. This chain's CDR3 is CASSVEGMGEKLFF. DNA of the CDR3: TGTGCCAGCAGCGTAGAGGGTATGGGGGAAAAACTGTTTTTT.

This sequence joins TRBV28 and TRBJ2-7; 10 bases align to TRBD1. The length of the CDR3 is 14 residues. Trimming cost V 6 bases and J 8 bases; bases outside gene matches: 10. In germline, CDR1 is MDHEN, CDR2 SYDVKM. CDR3 DNA sequence: TGTGCCAGCAGCGACGGGACAGGGGCTTATAAGCAGTACTTC. Protein product: CASSDGTGAYKQYF. Based on the CDR3 plus reference TRBV28 and TRBJ2-7, the full variable domain is DVKVTQSSRYLVKRTGEKVFLECVQDMDHENMFWYRQDPGLGLRLIYFSYDVKMKEKGDIPEGYSVSREKKERFSLILESASTNQTSMYLCASSDGTGAYKQYFGPGTRLTVT.

The chain is built from TRBV3-1 (or the pseudogene TRBV3-2) and TRBJ1-5; 9 bases fit TRBD1. The germline CDR1 and CDR2 sequences are LGHDT and YNNKEL (reference sequence). V was pared by 1 base and J by 4 bases, with 5 bases of the junction left unmatched. This CDR3 comprises 16 residues. The CDR3 loop is CASSQGGTGPNQPQHF. The CDR3 DNA reads TGTGCCAGCAGCCAAGGAGGGACAGGGCCAAATCAGCCCCAGCATTTT.

The chain employs TRBV18 and TRBJ2-7; D gene uncertain. V was cut by 4 bases and J by 4 bases, with 8 bases left in between. The length of the CDR3 is 12 residues. Germline V CDR1 and CDR2: KGHSH, LQKENI. The CDR3 loop is CASSLPNYEQYF. The CDR3 DNA reads TGTGCCAGCTCACTGCCGAATTACGAGCAGTACTTC.

V usage is TRBV5-1 and J usage is TRBJ1-4; D is uncertain. Trimming took 1 base from V and 1 from J, leaving 5 bases between them. CDR3 length: 14 residues. Germline CDR1 SGHRS, CDR2 YFSETQ. CDR3: CASSLSGTNEKLFF. The CDR3 coding sequence is TGCGCCAGCAGCTTGAGCGGAACTAATGAAAAACTGTTTTTT. The whole variable domain, remainder taken from reference TRBV5-1 and TRBJ1-4, is KAGVTQTPRYLIKTRGQQVTLSCSPISGHRSVSWYQQTPGQGLQFLFEYFSETQRNKGNFPGRFSGRQFSNSRSEMNVSTLELGDSALYLCASSLSGTNEKLFFGSGTQLSVL.

This clone was detected once. The sample contains more than one DNA sequence encoding this CDR3. The chain joins TRBV19 to TRBJ1-1; TRBD1 agrees at 10 bases. This CDR3 is built from 17 residues. In germline, CDR1 is LNHDA, CDR2 SQIVND (reference sequence). V trimming: 4 bases; J trimming: 4 bases; junction bases outside the gene matches: 12. Here the CDR3 reads CASSRGQGLGGTTEAFF. The DNA for the CDR3 is TGTGCCAGTAGTAGGGGACAGGGGCTTGGCGGAACCACTGAAGCTTTCTTT.

This chain links TRBV6-2 or TRBV6-3 with TRBJ2-5; D not certain. Germline V gene lookup returns CDR1 MNHEY and CDR2 SVGEGT. Trimming took 1 base from V and 0 from J, leaving 15 bases between them. This CDR3 spans 17 amino acids. CDR3 nucleotide sequence: TGTGCCAGCAGTTACTACCGCTCCCAGGAGTACCAAGAGACCCAGTACTTC. Translated, it gives CASSYYRSQEYQETQYF.